This T cell receptor (beta chain) was sequenced for a study of blood T cell repertoires in COVID-19 (dated by TCRdb to about 2020). About the study as a whole: Collaborator samples came from the United States, Italy and Spain and covered acute and convalescent phases of COVID-19. Samples came from the ongoing ImmuneRACE study (first 160 participants) plus 1,254 subjects from 6 global collaborators. The repertoires were released in a freely available public database intended as a resource for research on the immune response to SARS-CoV-2. The material from the prospective study consisted of cDNA or gDNA derived from T cells, B-cell-depleted T cells, or PBMCs. A de-identified subject ID, COVID-19 status, age in years and sex were almost always included in the sample metadata. Subjects who had been exposed to COVID-19, were actively infected with it, or had recovered from it provided the deeply sampled blood TCRbeta repertoires that made up the dataset. Where available, HLA class I and class II types were obtained from metadata supplied by the sample provider rather than from assay-based typing. Here is what the overall study found, with its caveats: The amount of clinical and demographic metadata varied by source and participant and was provided uncurated.

Whole blood was collected in K2EDTA tubes by collaborating institutions according to the institutions' own protocols. Collaborator samples were shipped for TCRbeta analysis as frozen whole blood, isolated PBMCs, or DNA extracted from either sample type. TCRbeta CDR3 regions were amplified from genomic DNA using the immunoSEQ Assay, a bias-controlled multiplex PCR. The paper's processing steps were these. Nucleated cell counts per sample were estimated from amplification of reference gene primers within the assay. Sequence reads were collapsed and filtered to measure the absolute abundance of every unique TCRbeta CDR3 rearrangement. Productive Simpson clonality was computed per sample as the square root of Simpson's diversity index over productive rearrangements. Drawn from immuneACCESS, this table holds only the in-frame rearrangements with V and J called that TCRdb kept. Clones are partly lost; checked studies trace under half to an unresolved V gene and leave the rest unexplained. V and J calls and clone size are as listed in that table; D and trimming were resolved from the DNA. The sample table records some 60,000 clones; 75% to 95% of these occur just once. Of the sample, roughly 2.4% falls within the top ten clones.

Trimming leaves V shorter by 0 bases and J shorter by 9 bases, with the junction holding 5 bases beyond the gene matches. Taken from the germline V gene (reference sequence), the CDR1 and CDR2 loops are SEHNR and FQNEAQ. The CDR3, from cysteine to phenylalanine, totals 15 residues. Only CDR3 DNA remains: 45 bases, in frame from the first base. About this clone itself: Its cognate antigen has yet to be identified. Base qualities are missing; no much larger clone stands one base away.

The chain is made from TRBV7-9 and TRBJ2-4, and 10 junctional nucleotides match TRBD1. This TCR came from a man between 60 and 70 years old with acute or convalescent COVID-19. The specimen was peripheral blood. The nucleotide sequence reads TGTGCCAGCAGCTTAGCCGGACAGGGGGAGGGCATTCAGTACTTC. This is translated as CASSLAGQGEGIQYF.